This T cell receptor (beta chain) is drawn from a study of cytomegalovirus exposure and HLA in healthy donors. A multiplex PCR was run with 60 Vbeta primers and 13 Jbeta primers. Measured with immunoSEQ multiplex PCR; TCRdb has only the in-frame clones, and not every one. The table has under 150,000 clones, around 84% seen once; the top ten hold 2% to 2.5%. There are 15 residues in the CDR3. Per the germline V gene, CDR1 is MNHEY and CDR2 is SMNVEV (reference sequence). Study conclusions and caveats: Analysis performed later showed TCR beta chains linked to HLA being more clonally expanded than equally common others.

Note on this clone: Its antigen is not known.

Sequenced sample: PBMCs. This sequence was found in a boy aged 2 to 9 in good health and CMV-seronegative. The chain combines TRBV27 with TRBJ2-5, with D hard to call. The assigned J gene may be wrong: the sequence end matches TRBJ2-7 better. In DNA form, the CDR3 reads TGTGCCAGCAGTCCCCTAGGCACCTTAGTCTACGAGCAGTACTTC. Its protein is CASSPLGTLVYEQYF.